This is a list of T cell receptor beta chains from one sample in a study of T cells in Graves' hyperthyroidism and ophthalmopathy. TCRdb reprocessed the multiplex PCR reads with MiXCR, giving one entry per CDR3 protein. The table lists 250,000 to 350,000 distinct CDR3 sequences, over 15% of them singletons. The sequencing input was blood. The receptors derive from a woman aged 55-70 years with Graves' ophthalmopathy. CDR3s include the opening cysteine and the closing phenylalanine or tryptophan. D genes are given only for firm matches. Size is stated for part of the rows, as once, few or many counts, or as a class when the clone is expanded.

cdr3_length: 15
d_call: TRBD1
clone_size: -
j_call: TRBJ1-1
v_call: TRBV12-3/TRBV12-4
cdr3_aa: CASSSWDRENTEAFF
cdr3_nt: TGTGCCAGCAGTTCTTGGGACAGGGAGAACACTGAAGCTTTCTTT

cdr3_length: 17
d_call: TRBD1
clone_size: -
j_call: TRBJ2-3
v_call: TRBV6-5
cdr3_aa: CASSYSWTGASTDTQYF
cdr3_nt: TGTGCCAGCAGTTACTCGTGGACAGGGGCTAGCACAGATACGCAGTATTTT

cdr3_length: 15
d_call: TRBD2
clone_size: -
j_call: TRBJ2-1
v_call: TRBV7-3
cdr3_aa: CASSPGLAEYNEQFF
cdr3_nt: TGTGCCAGCAGCCCTGGACTAGCGGAATACAATGAGCAGTTCTTC

cdr3_length: 15
d_call: -
clone_size: many
j_call: TRBJ1-5
v_call: TRBV2
cdr3_aa: CASQLVTGPNQPQHF
cdr3_nt: TGTGCCAGCCAGCTCGTGACAGGCCCAAATCAGCCCCAGCATTTT

cdr3_length: 14
d_call: -
clone_size: many
j_call: TRBJ2-1
v_call: TRBV27
cdr3_aa: CASSLDSLYNEQFF
cdr3_nt: TGTGCCAGCAGTTTAGACAGCCTCTACAATGAGCAGTTCTTC

cdr3_length: 16
d_call: TRBD1
clone_size: many
j_call: TRBJ1-2
v_call: TRBV7-6
cdr3_aa: CASSDVGDRRNYGYTF
cdr3_nt: TGTGCCAGCAGCGACGTGGGGGACAGACGAAACTATGGCTACACCTTC

cdr3_length: 15
d_call: -
clone_size: medium-sized
j_call: TRBJ2-3
v_call: TRBV7-2
cdr3_aa: CASSLGVAYTDTQYF
cdr3_nt: TGTGCCAGCAGCTTAGGAGTGGCCTACACAGATACGCAGTATTTT

cdr3_length: 16
d_call: -
clone_size: -
j_call: TRBJ1-1
v_call: TRBV14
cdr3_aa: CASSLPLGGGKSEAFF
cdr3_nt: TGTGCCAGCAGTTTACCCTTAGGGGGGGGAAAGTCTGAAGCTTTCTTT

cdr3_length: 20
d_call: TRBD2
clone_size: many
j_call: TRBJ2-1
v_call: TRBV6-2/TRBV6-3
cdr3_aa: CASTFTPGLAGGPSYNEQFF
cdr3_nt: TGTGCCAGCACCTTTACCCCGGGACTAGCGGGAGGGCCTTCCTACAATGAGCAGTTCTTC

cdr3_length: 17
d_call: -
clone_size: few
j_call: TRBJ2-3
v_call: TRBV6-1
cdr3_aa: CASSDILGHPGTDTQYF
cdr3_nt: TGTGCCAGCAGTGATATCCTCGGACACCCTGGCACAGATACGCAGTATTTT

cdr3_length: 15
d_call: TRBD1
clone_size: many
j_call: TRBJ1-2
v_call: TRBV20-1
cdr3_aa: CSARARTGGDYGYTF
cdr3_nt: TGCAGTGCTAGAGCCAGGACAGGGGGCGACTATGGCTACACCTTC

cdr3_length: 13
d_call: -
clone_size: few
j_call: TRBJ1-5
v_call: TRBV6-5
cdr3_aa: CASSYSRDQPQHF
cdr3_nt: TGTGCCAGCAGTTACTCCAGGGACCAGCCCCAGCATTTT

cdr3_length: 15
d_call: -
clone_size: few
j_call: TRBJ2-1
v_call: TRBV30
cdr3_aa: CGISTGRRSYNEQFF
cdr3_nt: TGTGGGATATCAACAGGGCGCCGGTCCTACAATGAGCAGTTCTTC

cdr3_length: 14
d_call: -
clone_size: few
j_call: TRBJ1-5
v_call: TRBV5-5
cdr3_aa: CASSWSGENQPQHF
cdr3_nt: TGTGCCAGCAGCTGGTCAGGGGAGAATCAGCCCCAGCATTTT

cdr3_length: 13
d_call: TRBD1
clone_size: -
j_call: TRBJ2-7
v_call: TRBV11-2
cdr3_aa: CASSLGAGGDQYF
cdr3_nt: TGTGCCAGCAGCTTAGGCGCAGGGGGCGATCAGTACTTC

cdr3_length: 17
d_call: -
clone_size: many
j_call: TRBJ1-1
v_call: TRBV28
cdr3_aa: CASSLFSGSNMNTEAFF
cdr3_nt: TGTGCCAGCAGTTTATTTTCGGGGTCTAACATGAACACTGAAGCTTTCTTT

cdr3_length: 16
d_call: TRBD1
clone_size: -
j_call: TRBJ1-2
v_call: TRBV4-1
cdr3_aa: CASSQVTGQGAYGYTF
cdr3_nt: TGCGCCAGCAGCCAAGTTACGGGACAGGGGGCCTATGGCTACACCTTC

cdr3_length: 16
d_call: -
clone_size: few
j_call: TRBJ1-2
v_call: TRBV24-1
cdr3_aa: CATSDPQGAGDYGYTF
cdr3_nt: TGTGCCACCAGTGATCCACAAGGGGCGGGTGACTATGGCTACACCTTC

cdr3_length: 15
d_call: TRBD1
clone_size: many
j_call: TRBJ2-2
v_call: TRBV12-3/TRBV12-4
cdr3_aa: CASRPGGQVTGELFF
cdr3_nt: TGTGCCAGCAGACCAGGGGGCCAGGTCACCGGGGAGCTGTTTTTT

cdr3_length: 15
d_call: -
clone_size: -
j_call: TRBJ2-2
v_call: TRBV7-2
cdr3_aa: CASSLAGSPAGEPFF
cdr3_nt: TGTGCCAGCAGCTTAGCAGGTAGCCCCGCCGGGGAGCCGTTTTTT

cdr3_length: 13
d_call: -
clone_size: -
j_call: TRBJ1-3
v_call: TRBV30
cdr3_aa: CAWSGRGRYTIYF
cdr3_nt: TGTGCCTGGAGTGGTCGGGGGCGGTACACCATATATTTT

cdr3_length: 16
d_call: -
clone_size: many
j_call: TRBJ2-7
v_call: TRBV3-1
cdr3_aa: CASSPRFDSHNYEQYF
cdr3_nt: TGTGCCAGCAGCCCCCGATTTGACAGCCACAACTACGAGCAGTACTTC

cdr3_length: 12
d_call: TRBD1
clone_size: many
j_call: TRBJ1-5
v_call: TRBV6-1
cdr3_aa: CASRQGDQPQHF
cdr3_nt: TGTGCCAGCAGACAGGGGGATCAGCCCCAGCATTTT

cdr3_length: 12
d_call: -
clone_size: many
j_call: TRBJ1-1
v_call: TRBV7-2
cdr3_aa: CASSYGKREAFF
cdr3_nt: TGTGCCAGCAGCTATGGCAAGAGAGAAGCTTTCTTT

cdr3_length: 14
d_call: -
clone_size: many
j_call: TRBJ2-7
v_call: TRBV12-3/TRBV12-4
cdr3_aa: CASSLNRRSYEQYF
cdr3_nt: TGTGCCAGCAGTTTAAACAGGCGCTCCTACGAGCAGTACTTC

cdr3_length: 13
d_call: TRBD1
clone_size: many
j_call: TRBJ1-2
v_call: TRBV20-1
cdr3_aa: CSAIQGESYGYTF
cdr3_nt: TGCAGTGCTATACAGGGGGAAAGCTATGGCTACACCTTC

cdr3_length: 16
d_call: TRBD2
clone_size: -
j_call: TRBJ2-7
v_call: TRBV2
cdr3_aa: CASSLRLAGDTYEQYF
cdr3_nt: TGTGCCAGCAGTCTCAGACTAGCGGGGGATACCTACGAGCAGTACTTC

cdr3_length: 14
d_call: -
clone_size: many
j_call: TRBJ2-3
v_call: TRBV28
cdr3_aa: CASARDSGTDTQYF
cdr3_nt: TGTGCCAGCGCACGAGACAGCGGCACAGATACGCAGTATTTT